A selection of T cell receptor beta chains follows, all from one sample in a study of shared clonotypes between healthy human individuals. Sequenced by immunoSEQ multiplex PCR; TCRdb stores in-frame clones only, minus some. The sample has approximately 620,000 clones; 95% to 98% are singletons. Sample: naive CD4+ T cells sorted from blood. These receptors all come from a woman in her 30s in good health. Both conserved end residues are part of each CDR3. Each record gives: CDR3 protein, CDR3 DNA, V gene, clone size, D gene, J gene. A D gene is named only where the DNA matches it firmly. Clone size is given for some rows only: seen once, a few or many times, or a class if the clone is expanded.

CDR3 protein: CASSIYGYTGVGQGAIQETQYF
CDR3 DNA: TGTGCCAGCAGTATATACGGATATACAGGCGTCGGACAGGGGGCCATCCAAGAGACCCAGTACTTC
V gene: TRBV27
clone size: -
D gene: TRBD1
J gene: TRBJ2-5

CDR3 protein: CASSLEEGLAGGPVYEQYF
CDR3 DNA: TGCGCCAGCAGCTTGGAAGAGGGACTAGCGGGAGGCCCCGTCTACGAGCAGTACTTC
V gene: TRBV5-1
clone size: -
D gene: TRBD2
J gene: TRBJ2-7

CDR3 protein: CASSLGSGQASYEQYF
CDR3 DNA: TGTGCCAGCAGCTTAGGCTCTGGACAGGCCTCCTACGAGCAGTACTTC
V gene: TRBV7-9
clone size: -
D gene: TRBD1
J gene: TRBJ2-7

CDR3 protein: CASAGRDSSYEQYF
CDR3 DNA: TGCGCCAGCGCGGGTCGGGACAGCTCCTACGAGCAGTACTTC
V gene: TRBV5-1
clone size: -
D gene: TRBD1
J gene: TRBJ2-7

CDR3 protein: CASSLLASVQYF
CDR3 DNA: TGTGCCAGCAGCTTATTGGCTAGCGTTCAGTATTTT
V gene: TRBV11-2
clone size: -
D gene: -
J gene: TRBJ2-3

CDR3 protein: CASSPRTANTGELFF
CDR3 DNA: TGTGCCAGCTCACCAAGGACAGCGAACACCGGGGAGCTGTTTTTT
V gene: TRBV18
clone size: once
D gene: -
J gene: TRBJ2-2

CDR3 protein: CASSEKVLLAEKNIQYF
CDR3 DNA: TGTGCCAGCAGTGAAAAAGTTCTCCTAGCGGAGAAAAACATTCAGTACTTC
V gene: TRBV2
clone size: -
D gene: TRBD2
J gene: TRBJ2-4

CDR3 protein: CASSPGTSSGNQPQHF
CDR3 DNA: TGTGCCAGCTCACCGGGGACCTCAAGCGGCAATCAGCCCCAGCATTTT
V gene: TRBV18
clone size: -
D gene: -
J gene: TRBJ1-5

CDR3 protein: CASSLVGGINQPQHF
CDR3 DNA: TGTGCCAGCAGCTTGGTAGGCGGGATCAATCAGCCCCAGCATTTT
V gene: TRBV5-5
clone size: -
D gene: -
J gene: TRBJ1-5

CDR3 protein: CTSSRIGRETYEQYF
CDR3 DNA: TGCACCAGCAGCCGAATTGGGAGGGAAACCTACGAGCAGTACTTC
V gene: TRBV1
clone size: -
D gene: -
J gene: TRBJ2-7

CDR3 protein: CASSFGPRGTDTQYF
CDR3 DNA: TGTGCCAGCAGTTTCGGCCCCCGGGGTACAGATACGCAGTATTTT
V gene: TRBV27
clone size: -
D gene: -
J gene: TRBJ2-3

CDR3 protein: CASSQGANSYEQYF
CDR3 DNA: TGTGCCAGCAGCCAAGGGGCAAACTCCTACGAGCAGTACTTC
V gene: TRBV28
clone size: -
D gene: -
J gene: TRBJ2-7

CDR3 protein: CASNPSGAGDTEAFF
CDR3 DNA: TGTGCCAGCAATCCTTCCGGGGCAGGGGACACTGAAGCTTTCTTT
V gene: TRBV28
clone size: -
D gene: -
J gene: TRBJ1-1

CDR3 protein: CASSYSNSPGDTQYF
CDR3 DNA: TGTGCCAGCAGTTACTCGAACAGTCCAGGAGATACGCAGTATTTT
V gene: TRBV6-6
clone size: -
D gene: -
J gene: TRBJ2-3

CDR3 protein: CASRQTATNEKLFF
CDR3 DNA: TGTGCCAGTAGACAGACAGCAACTAATGAAAAACTGTTTTTT
V gene: TRBV19
clone size: -
D gene: -
J gene: TRBJ1-4

CDR3 protein: CASSAGSSGRRTGELFF
CDR3 DNA: TGTGCCAGCAGCGCCGGATCTAGCGGGAGGCGGACCGGGGAGCTGTTTTTT
V gene: TRBV9
clone size: once
D gene: TRBD2
J gene: TRBJ2-2

CDR3 protein: CASSPYSPGGEKLFF
CDR3 DNA: TGTGCCAGCAGCCCTTATAGCCCGGGAGGTGAAAAACTGTTTTTT
V gene: TRBV28
clone size: -
D gene: -
J gene: TRBJ1-4

CDR3 protein: CASSVGTGIGEQFF
CDR3 DNA: TGCGCCAGCAGCGTAGGGACAGGGATTGGAGAGCAGTTCTTC
V gene: TRBV5-1
clone size: once
D gene: TRBD1
J gene: TRBJ2-1

CDR3 protein: CASRKGPSYEQYF
CDR3 DNA: TGTGCCAGCAGAAAGGGGCCCTCCTACGAGCAGTACTTC
V gene: TRBV27
clone size: -
D gene: -
J gene: TRBJ2-7

CDR3 protein: CASSLAGRLETQYF
CDR3 DNA: TGCGCCAGCAGCTTGGCGGGGCGCTTGGAGACCCAGTACTTC
V gene: TRBV5-1
clone size: -
D gene: -
J gene: TRBJ2-5

CDR3 protein: CASSIGGHWETQYF
CDR3 DNA: TGTGCCAGTAGTATAGGAGGACATTGGGAGACCCAGTACTTC
V gene: TRBV19
clone size: -
D gene: -
J gene: TRBJ2-5

CDR3 protein: CAISESIFGTSGAYEQYF
CDR3 DNA: TGTGCCATCAGTGAGTCGATATTCGGGACTAGCGGAGCCTACGAGCAGTACTTC
V gene: TRBV10-3
clone size: once
D gene: TRBD2
J gene: TRBJ2-7

CDR3 protein: CASSLSGVLIQYF
CDR3 DNA: TGTGCCAGCAGTTTATCGGGGGTACTCATTCAGTACTTC
V gene: TRBV28
clone size: once
D gene: -
J gene: TRBJ2-4

CDR3 protein: CASSSGTGHETQYF
CDR3 DNA: TGTGCCAGCTCATCGGGGACCGGCCACGAGACCCAGTACTTC
V gene: TRBV18
clone size: -
D gene: -
J gene: TRBJ2-5

CDR3 protein: CASSSLRGGPLHF
CDR3 DNA: TGTGCCAGCAGTTCCCTGAGAGGTGGGCCCCTCCACTTT
V gene: TRBV27
clone size: -
D gene: -
J gene: TRBJ1-6

CDR3 protein: CASSLSVLAEQYF
CDR3 DNA: TGTGCCAGCAGTTTATCGGTCCTAGCAGAGCAGTACTTC
V gene: TRBV27
clone size: -
D gene: -
J gene: TRBJ2-7

CDR3 protein: CASSQGPPGLAGLTDTQYF
CDR3 DNA: TGCGCCAGCAGCCAGGGGCCTCCGGGACTAGCAGGCCTCACAGATACGCAGTATTTT
V gene: TRBV4-1
clone size: -
D gene: TRBD2
J gene: TRBJ2-3

CDR3 protein: CASSRPGHNQPQHF
CDR3 DNA: TGTGCCAGCAGCCGTCCAGGGCACAATCAGCCCCAGCATTTT
V gene: TRBV7-9
clone size: once
D gene: -
J gene: TRBJ1-5

CDR3 protein: CASSATQGSNTGELFF
CDR3 DNA: TGCGCCAGCAGCGCTACACAGGGGTCGAACACCGGGGAGCTGTTTTTT
V gene: TRBV5-1
clone size: -
D gene: TRBD1
J gene: TRBJ2-2

CDR3 protein: CASSTGQSNYGYTF
CDR3 DNA: TGTGCCAGCAGTACCGGACAGTCTAACTATGGCTACACCTTC
V gene: TRBV28
clone size: -
D gene: -
J gene: TRBJ1-2

CDR3 protein: CSVVDPPANNEQFF
CDR3 DNA: TGCAGCGTTGTCGACCCTCCAGCTAACAATGAGCAGTTCTTC
V gene: TRBV29-1
clone size: -
D gene: -
J gene: TRBJ2-1

CDR3 protein: CASSLVPNTEAFF
CDR3 DNA: TGTGCCAGCAGCTTAGTACCGAACACTGAAGCTTTCTTT
V gene: TRBV7-2
clone size: -
D gene: -
J gene: TRBJ1-1